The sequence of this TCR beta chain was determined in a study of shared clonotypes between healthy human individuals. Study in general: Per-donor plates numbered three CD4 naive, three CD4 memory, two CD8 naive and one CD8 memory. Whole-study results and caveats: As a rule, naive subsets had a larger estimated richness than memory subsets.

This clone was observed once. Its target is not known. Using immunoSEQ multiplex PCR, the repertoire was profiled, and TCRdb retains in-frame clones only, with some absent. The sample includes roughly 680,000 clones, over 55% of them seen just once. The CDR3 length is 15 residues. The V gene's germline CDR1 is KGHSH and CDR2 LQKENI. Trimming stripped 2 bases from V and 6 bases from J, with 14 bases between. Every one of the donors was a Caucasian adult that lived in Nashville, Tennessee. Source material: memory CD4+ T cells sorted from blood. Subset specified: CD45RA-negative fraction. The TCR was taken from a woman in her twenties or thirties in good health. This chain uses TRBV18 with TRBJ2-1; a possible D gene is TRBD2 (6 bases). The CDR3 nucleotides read TGTGCCAGCTCACCAGGAACGATGGAGGGCAATGAGCAGTTCTTC. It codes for CASSPGTMEGNEQFF.